This T cell receptor (beta chain) appears in the sequencing data of a study of T-cell memory formation after mild COVID-19. For the study at large: TCR clusters were mostly donor specific. Study-wide results and limits: A balance of CD4 and CD8 characterized clones contracting day 15 to 85, whereas later expanders leaned CD4+. Among clones peaking at day 37 in the second wave, SARS-CoV-2 specificity remained unconfirmed.

There are 13 residues in the CDR3. V gave up 5 bases and J gave up 4 bases; unmatched junction bases: 5. Germline CDR1 LNHNV, CDR2 YYDKDF (reference sequence). 5'RACE with constant-segment primers built TCRalpha and TCRbeta cDNA libraries with UMIs. TCRdb itself ran the 5' RACE reads through MiXCR, one entry per CDR3 protein. The table records around 90,000 distinct CDR3 sequences, about 12% of them present only once. This clonotype was detected a few times. Its specificity is not known. The rearrangement joins TRBV15 to TRBJ2-7; TRBD1 agrees at 7 bases. The clonotype originates from an adult woman who had mild COVID-19 (a few samples of this study predate the infection). Cell type and time point are not known. Sample: PBMCs or a T cell subset sorted from them (not recorded which). The CDR3: CATSYRDRYEQYF. DNA for the CDR3: TGTGCCACCAGCTACCGGGACAGATACGAGCAGTACTTC.